These T cell receptor beta chains were read from a single sample in a study of control samples from healthy donors and cancer patients. Assay: immunoSEQ multiplex PCR; the TCRdb copy retains only in-frame clones and omits some. Of 25,000 to 30,000 clones detected, 65% to 90% appear once; the ten largest clones hold around 7%. The sample taken for sequencing was PBMCs. All receptors come from a woman in her sixties with head and neck cancer. Each CDR3 is given with its conserved first and last residue. A D gene is named only where the DNA matches it firmly. Size tells how often a clone was seen (once, few, many) or the class of an expanded clone, and some rows leave it out.

j_gene: TRBJ2-1
v_gene: TRBV11-2
d_gene: TRBD2
abundance: -
CDR3aa: CASSLETGGIYNEQFF
CDR3nt: TGTGCCAGCAGCTTAGAAACGGGAGGGATATACAATGAGCAGTTCTTC

j_gene: TRBJ1-1
v_gene: TRBV3-1/TRBV3-2
d_gene: -
abundance: -
CDR3aa: CASSQVRRMGTEAFF
CDR3nt: TGTGCCAGCAGCCAAGTCAGGCGAATGGGAACTGAAGCTTTCTTT

j_gene: TRBJ1-1
v_gene: TRBV29-1
d_gene: TRBD1
abundance: -
CDR3aa: CSVAGGLNTEAFF
CDR3nt: TGCAGCGTCGCAGGGGGCTTAAACACTGAAGCTTTCTTT

j_gene: TRBJ1-2
v_gene: TRBV19
d_gene: -
abundance: -
CDR3aa: CASSLGVGAAYGYTF
CDR3nt: TGTGCCAGTAGTTTAGGGGTAGGGGCGGCCTATGGCTACACCTTC

j_gene: TRBJ2-7
v_gene: TRBV5-1
d_gene: -
abundance: -
CDR3aa: CASSGQGGTYEQYF
CDR3nt: TGCGCCAGCAGCGGGCAGGGGGGCACCTACGAGCAGTACTTC

j_gene: TRBJ2-1
v_gene: TRBV5-1
d_gene: -
abundance: -
CDR3aa: CASSLDKLWNEQFF
CDR3nt: TGCGCCAGCAGCCTGGACAAACTTTGGAATGAGCAGTTCTTC

j_gene: TRBJ2-7
v_gene: TRBV5-5
d_gene: TRBD2
abundance: -
CDR3aa: CASRKTGTSGYEQYF
CDR3nt: TGTGCCAGCAGGAAGACCGGGACTAGCGGCTACGAGCAGTACTTC

j_gene: TRBJ1-6
v_gene: TRBV2
d_gene: -
abundance: -
CDR3aa: CASSGTYNSPLHF
CDR3nt: TGTGCCAGCAGTGGGACCTATAATTCACCCCTCCACTTT

j_gene: TRBJ1-1
v_gene: TRBV4-3
d_gene: -
abundance: -
CDR3aa: CASSQAQFAEAFF
CDR3nt: TGCGCCAGCAGCCAAGCCCAATTTGCTGAAGCTTTCTTT

j_gene: TRBJ1-4
v_gene: TRBV6-5
d_gene: -
abundance: -
CDR3aa: CASRGGDSTNEKLFF
CDR3nt: TGTGCCAGCAGAGGAGGGGACTCAACTAATGAAAAACTGTTTTTT

j_gene: TRBJ1-5
v_gene: TRBV13
d_gene: -
abundance: -
CDR3aa: CASSLVRGRGFNSNQPQHF
CDR3nt: TGTGCCAGCAGCTTAGTTCGAGGGAGGGGGTTTAATAGCAATCAGCCCCAGCATTTT

j_gene: TRBJ2-3
v_gene: TRBV9
d_gene: -
abundance: -
CDR3aa: CASSVAGGWSDTQYF
CDR3nt: TGTGCCAGCAGCGTAGCGGGGGGCTGGTCAGATACGCAGTATTTT

j_gene: TRBJ2-1
v_gene: TRBV19
d_gene: -
abundance: -
CDR3aa: CASSIAPTGEQFF
CDR3nt: TGTGCCAGTAGTATAGCACCAACAGGGGAGCAGTTCTTC

j_gene: TRBJ2-1
v_gene: TRBV27
d_gene: TRBD2
abundance: -
CDR3aa: CASSLKAGGTNEQFF
CDR3nt: TGTGCCAGCAGTTTAAAGGCGGGAGGTACCAATGAGCAGTTCTTC

j_gene: TRBJ1-2
v_gene: TRBV19
d_gene: -
abundance: -
CDR3aa: CASSRAQANYGYTF
CDR3nt: TGTGCCAGTAGTAGAGCACAGGCTAACTATGGCTACACCTTC

j_gene: TRBJ2-7
v_gene: TRBV18
d_gene: TRBD2
abundance: -
CDR3aa: CASSPREGSYEQYF
CDR3nt: TGTGCCAGCTCACCACGGGAGGGCTCCTACGAGCAGTACTTC

j_gene: TRBJ2-4
v_gene: TRBV4-1
d_gene: -
abundance: -
CDR3aa: CASSQDMVAKNIQYF
CDR3nt: TGCGCCAGCAGCCAAGATATGGTGGCCAAAAACATTCAGTACTTC

j_gene: TRBJ2-3
v_gene: TRBV15
d_gene: -
abundance: -
CDR3aa: CATSREQGDTQYF
CDR3nt: TGTGCCACCAGCAGAGAGCAGGGGGATACGCAGTATTTT

j_gene: TRBJ1-1
v_gene: TRBV7-9
d_gene: TRBD1
abundance: -
CDR3aa: CASSLPDRDVWNTEAFF
CDR3nt: TGTGCCAGCAGTCTCCCGGACAGGGATGTTTGGAACACTGAAGCTTTCTTT

j_gene: TRBJ2-1
v_gene: TRBV7-9
d_gene: -
abundance: few
CDR3aa: CAGSLWGNEQFF
CDR3nt: TGTGCCGGCTCCCTGTGGGGAAATGAGCAGTTCTTC

j_gene: TRBJ2-7
v_gene: TRBV3-1/TRBV3-2
d_gene: -
abundance: -
CDR3aa: CASSRDLAVSYEQYF
CDR3nt: TGTGCCAGCAGCCGAGACCTAGCAGTCTCCTACGAGCAGTACTTC

j_gene: TRBJ1-1
v_gene: TRBV2
d_gene: TRBD1
abundance: once
CDR3aa: CASKRQGNTEAFF
CDR3nt: TGTGCCAGCAAACGACAGGGGAACACTGAAGCTTTCTTT

j_gene: TRBJ1-1
v_gene: TRBV7-6
d_gene: -
abundance: -
CDR3aa: CASSATGTGNTEAFF
CDR3nt: TGTGCCAGCAGCGCTACCGGGACGGGGAACACTGAAGCTTTCTTT

j_gene: TRBJ2-7
v_gene: TRBV5-4
d_gene: TRBD2
abundance: -
CDR3aa: CASSTASGRRHEQYF
CDR3nt: TGTGCCAGCAGCACAGCTAGCGGGAGAAGACACGAGCAGTACTTC

j_gene: TRBJ1-4
v_gene: TRBV3-1/TRBV3-2
d_gene: -
abundance: -
CDR3aa: CASSQELNEKLFF
CDR3nt: TGTGCCAGCAGCCAAGAACTAAATGAAAAACTGTTTTTT

j_gene: TRBJ2-3
v_gene: TRBV6-1
d_gene: -
abundance: -
CDR3aa: CASSDQGGSTDTQYF
CDR3nt: TGTGCCAGCAGTGACCAGGGGGGAAGCACAGATACGCAGTATTTT

j_gene: TRBJ1-2
v_gene: TRBV6-1
d_gene: TRBD1
abundance: -
CDR3aa: CASSDPIPGQINYGYTF
CDR3nt: TGTGCCAGCAGTGACCCTATCCCGGGACAGATTAACTATGGCTACACCTTC

j_gene: TRBJ2-7
v_gene: TRBV5-1
d_gene: -
abundance: -
CDR3aa: CASSRGQGGYEQYF
CDR3nt: TGCGCCAGCTCAAGGGGGCAGGGGGGATACGAGCAGTACTTC

j_gene: TRBJ2-3
v_gene: TRBV3-1/TRBV3-2
d_gene: -
abundance: -
CDR3aa: CASSQDNEGTQYF
CDR3nt: TGTGCCAGCAGCCAAGATAACGAGGGTACGCAGTATTTT

j_gene: TRBJ1-1
v_gene: TRBV19
d_gene: -
abundance: -
CDR3aa: CASSIAGKAFF
CDR3nt: TGTGCCAGTAGTATAGCGGGGAAGGCTTTCTTT

j_gene: TRBJ1-6
v_gene: TRBV6-5
d_gene: -
abundance: once
CDR3aa: CASSLQGAPLHF
CDR3nt: TGTGCCAGCAGTCTACAGGGTGCCCCCCTCCACTTT

j_gene: TRBJ2-2
v_gene: TRBV6-5
d_gene: -
abundance: -
CDR3aa: CASSYSGYTGELFF
CDR3nt: TGTGCCAGCAGTTACTCGGGGTACACCGGGGAGCTGTTTTTT

j_gene: TRBJ2-1
v_gene: TRBV5-5
d_gene: TRBD2
abundance: -
CDR3aa: CASSSGLAAAVIYNEQFF
CDR3nt: TGTGCCAGCAGCTCCGGACTAGCGGCCGCCGTTATCTACAATGAGCAGTTCTTC

j_gene: TRBJ2-2
v_gene: TRBV2
d_gene: -
abundance: -
CDR3aa: CASSEQGGGELFF
CDR3nt: TGTGCCAGCAGTGAGCAGGGCGGCGGGGAGCTGTTTTTT

j_gene: TRBJ1-6
v_gene: TRBV6-2/TRBV6-3
d_gene: -
abundance: -
CDR3aa: CASSSSGVALHF
CDR3nt: TGTGCCAGCAGTTCCTCAGGGGTAGCCCTCCACTTT

j_gene: TRBJ2-2
v_gene: TRBV15
d_gene: TRBD2
abundance: -
CDR3aa: CATSRRGLAKTGELFF
CDR3nt: TGTGCCACCAGCAGACGGGGACTAGCTAAAACCGGGGAGCTGTTTTTT

j_gene: TRBJ2-7
v_gene: TRBV5-4
d_gene: -
abundance: -
CDR3aa: CASSFAGNPNEQYF
CDR3nt: TGTGCCAGCAGTTTTGCGGGGAACCCAAACGAGCAGTACTTC

j_gene: TRBJ2-2
v_gene: TRBV3-1/TRBV3-2
d_gene: -
abundance: -
CDR3aa: CASSQGVGAGELFF
CDR3nt: TGTGCCAGCAGCCAAGGGGTGGGCGCCGGGGAGCTGTTTTTT

j_gene: TRBJ1-3
v_gene: TRBV6-6
d_gene: -
abundance: -
CDR3aa: CASSFGMGSGNTIYF
CDR3nt: TGTGCCAGCAGTTTCGGGATGGGATCCGGAAACACCATATATTTT

j_gene: TRBJ1-4
v_gene: TRBV30
d_gene: TRBD1
abundance: once
CDR3aa: CAWSGRTGPLSNEKLFF
CDR3nt: TGTGCCTGGAGTGGGAGGACAGGACCCCTATCTAATGAAAAACTGTTTTTT

j_gene: TRBJ2-3
v_gene: TRBV11-2
d_gene: -
abundance: -
CDR3aa: CASSLSPVADTQYF
CDR3nt: TGTGCCAGCAGCCTCTCCCCAGTCGCAGATACGCAGTATTTT

j_gene: TRBJ1-4
v_gene: TRBV11-3
d_gene: -
abundance: -
CDR3aa: CASSPRRTYATNEKLFF
CDR3nt: TGTGCCAGCAGCCCTCGCCGGACGTACGCAACTAATGAAAAACTGTTTTTT

j_gene: TRBJ1-2
v_gene: TRBV7-9
d_gene: -
abundance: -
CDR3aa: CASSHGTVQGYTF
CDR3nt: TGTGCCAGCAGCCACGGGACCGTTCAGGGCTACACCTTC

j_gene: TRBJ2-7
v_gene: TRBV11-2
d_gene: -
abundance: -
CDR3aa: CASSLDLAEQYF
CDR3nt: TGTGCCAGCAGCTTAGATTTGGCCGAGCAGTACTTC

j_gene: TRBJ2-7
v_gene: TRBV30
d_gene: TRBD2
abundance: -
CDR3aa: CAWSTKRDLYEQYF
CDR3nt: TGTGCCTGGAGTACCAAGCGGGATCTTTACGAGCAGTACTTC

j_gene: TRBJ1-2
v_gene: TRBV5-8
d_gene: TRBD1
abundance: once
CDR3aa: CASSFQGVDYGYTF
CDR3nt: TGTGCCAGCAGCTTCCAGGGGGTTGACTATGGCTACACCTTC

j_gene: TRBJ2-7
v_gene: TRBV2
d_gene: -
abundance: medium-sized
CDR3aa: CASSPLPQGTPYEQYF
CDR3nt: TGTGCCAGCAGTCCCCTCCCCCAGGGGACACCCTACGAGCAGTACTTC

j_gene: TRBJ2-7
v_gene: TRBV5-1
d_gene: -
abundance: -
CDR3aa: CASSLEGQLSYEQYF
CDR3nt: TGCGCCAGCAGCTTGGAAGGACAGCTATCCTACGAGCAGTACTTC

j_gene: TRBJ1-2
v_gene: TRBV5-1
d_gene: -
abundance: -
CDR3aa: CASSLEAVYGYTF
CDR3nt: TGCGCCAGCAGCTTGGAGGCGGTCTATGGCTACACCTTC

j_gene: TRBJ2-1
v_gene: TRBV5-6
d_gene: -
abundance: -
CDR3aa: CASSLDLALEQFF
CDR3nt: TGTGCCAGCAGCTTGGATCTAGCGTTAGAGCAGTTCTTC

j_gene: TRBJ1-1
v_gene: TRBV7-2
d_gene: -
abundance: -
CDR3aa: CASSVQTVNTEAFF
CDR3nt: TGTGCCAGCAGCGTCCAGACAGTGAACACTGAAGCTTTCTTT

j_gene: TRBJ1-2
v_gene: TRBV15
d_gene: TRBD1
abundance: -
CDR3aa: CATSRDLARGQAGYTF
CDR3nt: TGTGCCACCAGCAGAGATTTAGCCAGGGGGCAGGCCGGCTACACCTTC

j_gene: TRBJ2-7
v_gene: TRBV3-1/TRBV3-2
d_gene: TRBD1
abundance: -
CDR3aa: CASSQVATGLREQYF
CDR3nt: TGTGCCAGCAGCCAAGTTGCGACAGGGTTGAGAGAGCAGTACTTC

j_gene: TRBJ1-6
v_gene: TRBV30
d_gene: -
abundance: -
CDR3aa: CAWSVQNNSPLHF
CDR3nt: TGTGCCTGGAGTGTACAGAATAATTCACCCCTCCACTTT

j_gene: TRBJ2-7
v_gene: TRBV24-1
d_gene: -
abundance: once
CDR3aa: CATSPGGSEEQYF
CDR3nt: TGTGCCACCAGCCCCGGGGGTTCTGAGGAGCAGTACTTC

j_gene: TRBJ2-2
v_gene: TRBV29-1
d_gene: -
abundance: -
CDR3aa: CSVREGINTGELFF
CDR3nt: TGCAGCGTCCGCGAGGGTATTAACACCGGGGAGCTGTTTTTT

j_gene: TRBJ2-5
v_gene: TRBV3-1/TRBV3-2
d_gene: -
abundance: -
CDR3aa: CASSQFLAEETQYF
CDR3nt: TGTGCCAGCAGCCAATTCTTGGCAGAAGAGACCCAGTACTTC

j_gene: TRBJ1-1
v_gene: TRBV19
d_gene: TRBD1
abundance: -
CDR3aa: CASSTRLGTGSTEAFF
CDR3nt: TGTGCCAGTAGTACCCGTCTCGGGACAGGGAGCACTGAAGCTTTCTTT